This entry is about one T cell receptor (beta chain). This receptor's antigen is unknown. No per-base quality is available; no much larger clone lies one base away. The CDR3 measures 17 amino acids from cysteine to phenylalanine. Only the CDR3 DNA is retained, 51 bases long and in frame from the first base. Clipping removes 1 base from V and 1 base from J, with 4 as the unmatched junction base count. Via the germline V gene, CDR1 is LGHNA and CDR2 YNFKEQ. The data were taken from a study of cytomegalovirus exposure and HLA in healthy donors (dated by TCRdb to the late 2010s). Background on the whole study: The 550 to 750 repertoires of the first cohort and the roughly 110 validation repertoires were produced on the same platform, according to a later analysis. The study aimed to test whether signatures of past pathogen exposure could be identified by cataloging public T cell receptors. Along with the approximately 600-subject first cohort, a separate validation cohort of around 120 different subjects was used. High-throughput TCR immunosequencing, statistical association of individual TCRs with disease status, and machine learning were combined to predict cytomegalovirus infection status. Findings and caveats that apply to the study as a whole: In the study, 150 to 200 TCR beta chains were listed as associated with cytomegalovirus. A later analysis found that TCRs clustered in the first cohort also tended to co-occur in the 120 validation repertoires, with about 94% of cluster scores above 0. A later analysis lacked HLA typing for the validation cohort, so it scored co-occurrence in that cohort across all 130 or so repertoires. It was suggested by the authors that the approach could potentially be generalized to other disease states and immunological phenotypes. While some public TCRs were present in many individuals, most TCR sequences turned up only very rarely across donors. Cytomegalovirus status was reported to be diagnosed by the classifier with high specificity and sensitivity in both the original and validation cohorts. In vitro tests confirmed that a few of the cytomegalovirus-associated TCR beta chains recognize cytomegalovirus antigens.

Separate from the approximately 700-subject first cohort, the validation cohort of more than 90 subjects was the group to which the donors belonged. The library was prepared using the immunoSEQ multiplex PCR assay. In the authors' own workflow: A statistical classification framework was built for diagnosing cytomegalovirus status from the catalog of TCR beta chain sequences. In TCRdb, the immuneACCESS table is reduced to in-frame sequences with V and J assigned. These tables do not hold every clone; where another copy was compared, an unresolved V gene accounts for under half, and the others remain unexplained. V and J calls plus clone size are reproduced from that table; the DNA served to infer D and trimming. The sample records 200,000 to 250,000 clones, roughly 84% of which are singletons. More than 12% of the sample is taken by the ten largest.

This receptor was taken from a woman aged 25 to 39 in good health and CMV-seropositive. Rearrangement joined TRBV4-2 to TRBJ2-2; 9 of the junction bases match TRBD2. The sample consisted of PBMCs. The nucleotides are TGTGCCAGCAGCCAAGTAAAACTAGCGGGGAACACCGGGGAGCTGTTTTTT. Protein translation: CASSQVKLAGNTGELFF.